This T cell receptor beta chain was sequenced in a study of blood T cells in healthy people across ages. From germline, CDR1 is MNHEY and CDR2 SVGAGI. CDR3 size: 13 residues. Between the trimmed V and J ends, which lost 2 bases and 11 bases, there was a span of 15 bases. This clonotype appeared a few times. Its antigen is not identified. Staff drew around 10 milliliters of peripheral blood from each donor. Primers used in a second PCR of about 6 to 12 cycles were a sample-barcoded 5' primer and a J-beta primer mix. TCRdb re-analysed the 5' RACE reads in MiXCR, keeping a single row per CDR3 protein. The table records 1.5 million to 1.9 million distinct CDR3 sequences, approximately 42% of them present only once. Study-level results: It was not known whether donors were CMV positive (a possible confounder of expanded clonotype changes).

Sequencing was carried out using blood. The chain links TRBV6-5 to TRBJ2-5; D gene uncertain. The receptor comes from a woman aged 18-29 years in good health. This CDR3 reads CASSYRNRNEQYF. For the CDR3, the DNA is TGTGCCAGCAGTTACAGGAACAGAAATGAGCAGTACTTC.